These 24 T cell receptor beta chains originate from one sample sequenced in a study of cytomegalovirus exposure and HLA in healthy donors. PCR involved 60 Vbeta and 13 Jbeta primers. Profiling relied on immunoSEQ multiplex PCR, and the TCRdb table lists in-frame clones only, not all of them. Of roughly 200,000 clones listed, approximately 80% are singletons. The sample comprised PBMCs. All receptors derive from a man in his thirties or forties in good health and CMV-seronegative.

This clone was counted between two and nine times. The rearrangement uses TRBV7-9 and TRBJ2-7, with 15 bases fitting TRBD2. V shed 5 bases, J shed 7 bases, and the junction held 9 bases outside the gene matches. The CDR3 is 16 amino acids. CDR1 SEHNR and CDR2 FQNEAQ come from the germline V gene (reference sequence). The CDR3 DNA reads as TGTGCCAGCAGCCCCGCCGGGACTAGCGGGGGGAGAGAGCAGTACTTC. Its protein product is CASSPAGTSGGREQYF.

This sequence joins TRBV19 and TRBJ2-2; 9 nucleotides match TRBD1. CDR3 length: 16 amino acids. J lost 2 bases, V lost 7 bases, and 8 bases had no gene match. From germline, CDR1 is LNHDA and CDR2 SQIVND (reference sequence). DNA for the CDR3: TGTGCCAGTACGAAGTGGACAGGGGTTAACACCGGGGAGCTGTTTTTT. Protein product: CASTKWTGVNTGELFF.

The chain links TRBV6-5 to TRBJ1-2; D unclear. This CDR3 is 10 amino acids long. Germline V gives CDR1 MNHEY, CDR2 SVGAGI. Trimming took off 10 bases at V and 4 bases at J, with 7 bases between the two ends. Here the CDR3 reads CATRGYGYTF. In nucleotides, the CDR3 is TGTGCCACCCGGGGCTATGGCTACACCTTC.

V gene TRBV9 combines with J gene TRBJ1-2; D is possibly TRBD1 (6 bases). Trimming removed 4 bases at V and 5 bases at J, with 12 bases between. This CDR3 has 13 residues. Germline CDR1 SGDLS, CDR2 YYNGEE. In DNA form, the CDR3 reads TGTGCCAGCAGCTCAAGGGACAAGTATGGCTACACCTTC. Its translation: CASSSRDKYGYTF.

This clone was observed a handful of times. The chain employs TRBV2 and TRBJ2-5; 14 positions match TRBD2. V gave up 3 bases and J gave up 3 bases; unmatched junction bases: 12. Germline V gives CDR1 SNHLY, CDR2 FYNNEI. The CDR3 totals 19 residues. The CDR3, as DNA: TGTGCCAGCAGTGAGTTGTCCGAAATGACTAGCGGGAGGGAAGAGACCCAGTACTTC. The encoded protein is CASSELSEMTSGREETQYF. Using reference TRBV2 and TRBJ2-5 for the parts outside the CDR3, the full variable domain is EPEVTQTPSHQVTQMGQEVILRCVPISNHLYFYWYRQILGQKVEFLVSFYNNEISEKSEIFDDQFSVERPDGSNFTLKIRSTKLEDSAMYFCASSELSEMTSGREETQYFGPGTRLLVL.

This chain connects TRBV7-8 to TRBJ2-7; 12 positions agree with TRBD1. With V trimmed by 1 base and J by 9 bases, 10 bases remained unmatched. Germline V gives CDR1 SGHVS, CDR2 FQNEAQ. The CDR3 spans 16 residues. CDR3 sequence: CASSLVAGTGGAGQYF. The CDR3 coding sequence is TGTGCCAGCAGCTTAGTCGCCGGGACAGGGGGCGCTGGGCAGTACTTC.

This clone has a handful of counts. V is TRBV7-2 and J is TRBJ1-2, with 8 bases aligning to TRBD1. CDR3 length: 13 residues. V shed 4 bases and J 6 bases; nucleotides not matched to a gene: 4. CDR1 is SGHTA and CDR2 is FQGNSA in the germline V gene. The CDR3 DNA reads as TGTGCCAGCAGCTCACAGGGGGGGGATGGCTACACCTTC. Amino acids: CASSSQGGDGYTF.

This clone was recorded a few times. This rearrangement joins TRBV7-9 to TRBJ2-3; TRBD2 agrees at 8 bases. Per the germline V gene, CDR1 is SEHNR and CDR2 is FQNEAQ (reference sequence). J lost 4 bases, V lost 5 bases, and 11 bases had no gene match. There are 16 residues in the CDR3. The CDR3 region is CASSPMTGGQSDTQYF. The CDR3 DNA sequence: TGTGCCAGCAGCCCTATGACGGGGGGGCAATCAGATACGCAGTATTTT.

CDR3 nucleotide sequence: TGTGCCAGCAGCCTAGCGGGGGGTATTAATGAGCAGTTCTTC. This codes for CASSLAGGINEQFF. The rearrangement uses TRBV28 and TRBJ2-1; 11 positions match TRBD2. Germline V gene data show CDR1 as MDHEN and CDR2 as SYDVKM. The CDR3 spans 14 residues. The V segment lost 6 bases and the J segment 7 bases; nucleotides outside the gene matches: 5.

About this clone itself: One end of the junction does not line up with germline, which may come from a read error. The rearrangement links TRBV6-5 to TRBJ2-2; 12 nucleotides align to TRBD2. CDR3 length: 14 residues. Germline V CDR1 and CDR2: MNHEY, SVGAGI. CDR3 loop: CASSGLAGTGELFF. CDR3 nucleotide sequence: TGTGCCAGCAGTGGACTAGCGGGGACCGGAGAGCTGTTTTTT.

The rearrangement links TRBV5-6 to TRBJ2-3; 7 nucleotides align to TRBD2. The CDR3 loop spans 15 amino acids. V dropped 3 bases and J dropped 2; count of bases not matched to a gene: 6. Germline CDR1 reads SGHDT; CDR2 reads YYEEEE. The CDR3 coding sequence is TGTGCCAGCAGCTGGGACGGGGGGACCACAGATACGCAGTATTTT. Amino acid sequence: CASSWDGGTTDTQYF.

The CDR3 region has the DNA TGTGCCAGCAGCCCCCCCGGGAGGAACACTGAAGCTTTCTTT. This codes for CASSPPGRNTEAFF. This rearrangement joins TRBV7-2 to TRBJ1-1; D gene unclear. The V and J ends lost 5 bases and 1 base respectively, with 11 bases between them. This CDR3 spans 14 amino acids. The V gene's germline CDR1 is SGHTA and CDR2 FQGNSA. Filled out from reference TRBV7-2 and TRBJ1-1, the complete variable domain reads GAGVSQSPSNKVTEKGKDVELRCDPISGHTALYWYRQSLGQGLEFLIYFQGNSAPDKSGLPSDRFSAERTGGSVSTLTIQRTQQEDSAVYLCASSPPGRNTEAFFGQGTRLTVV.

The chain links TRBV7-9 to TRBJ2-7; unclear D gene. CDR1 is SEHNR and CDR2 is FQNEAQ in the germline V gene (reference sequence). CDR3 length: 11 amino acids. The ends were cut back, 2 bases at V and 6 bases at J, with 5 bases in the middle. This CDR3 is CASSLNGEQYF. The CDR3 bases are TGTGCCAGCAGCTTAAACGGCGAGCAGTACTTC.

V gene TRBV7-9 combines with J gene TRBJ2-7; a weak D match, TRBD1 (6 bases). CDR1 and CDR2 from the germline V gene are SEHNR and FQNEAQ (reference sequence). CDR3 length equals 15 residues. V was cut by 4 bases and J by 4 bases, with 17 bases left in between. The CDR3 coding sequence is TGTGCCAGCAGCTCTAGGGGGATTATGGCATACGAGCAGTACTTC. Residues: CASSSRGIMAYEQYF.

This clone was found once. The chain joins TRBV10-1 to TRBJ1-1; D remains unclear. The CDR3 sequence is 11 residues long. CDR1 and CDR2 (germline): WNHNN, SYGVQD (reference sequence). V shed 3 bases and J shed 8 bases, with 7 bases lying between them. The CDR3 nucleotides are TGCGCCAGCAGTGAAAGAACAGAAGCTTTCTTT. It yields the protein CASSERTEAFF.

The J gene is TRBJ1-1, the V gene TRBV11-2; tentatively, D is TRBD1 (6 bases). Trimming left V 5 bases short and J 8 bases short, with 15 bases between. The germline V gene has CDR1 SGHAT and CDR2 FQNNGV. The CDR3 contains 13 residues. The CDR3 DNA reads as TGTGCCAGCAGCGTACAACAGGGTACCGAAGCTTTCTTT. This gives the protein CASSVQQGTEAFF.

This chain uses TRBV6-6 with TRBJ2-7, with 8 bases that match TRBD2. The germline V gene has CDR1 MNHNY and CDR2 SVGAGI (reference sequence). V trimming: 4 bases; J trimming: 0 bases; junction bases outside the gene matches: 2. The CDR3 runs to 14 residues. CDR3 amino acids: CASSFSGASYEQYF. The CDR3 nucleotides read TGTGCCAGCAGTTTTAGCGGGGCCTCCTACGAGCAGTACTTC.

The chain combines TRBV6-1 with TRBJ1-1; 7 bases are shared with TRBD1. The germline CDR1 and CDR2 sequences are MNHNS and SASEGT. With V trimmed by 10 bases and J by 5 bases, 16 bases remained unmatched. This CDR3 has 15 residues. In DNA form, the CDR3 reads TGTGCCACCGGAAAATTAAACAGGGGCGCGACTGAAGCTTTCTTT. Its protein product is CATGKLNRGATEAFF.

The V call is TRBV9, the J call TRBJ2-5; 8 nucleotides match TRBD2. After removal of 4 bases from V and 1 base from J, the junction contained 3 bases not matched to a gene. The CDR3 sequence is 14 residues long. CDR1 and CDR2 from the germline V gene are SGDLS and YYNGEE. In nucleotides, the CDR3 is TGTGCCAGCAGCCCCAGCGGGGGCCAAGAGACCCAGTACTTC. This gives the protein CASSPSGGQETQYF.

A remark on this clone: Other DNA variants within this sample encode the same CDR3. The chain joins TRBV10-3 to TRBJ1-5, with D maybe TRBD1 (6 bases). V shed 0 bases and J shed 4 bases, with 10 bases lying between them. Germline CDR1 is ENHRY and CDR2 is SYGVKD. This CDR3 has 15 amino acids. The DNA for the CDR3 is TGTGCCATCAGTGAGTCAGGGCAGGGGAATCAGCCCCAGCATTTT. This encodes CAISESGQGNQPQHF.

This chain joins TRBV10-2 and TRBJ1-6; D is ambiguous. Germline CDR1 and CDR2: WSHSY and SAAADI. The CDR3 loop spans 19 amino acids. Trimming took 4 bases from V and 9 from J, leaving 28 bases between them. CDR3 region: CASSVLVGRQGSHSSPLHF. DNA of the CDR3: TGCGCCAGCAGTGTACTCGTCGGGAGACAAGGGTCTCATTCTTCACCCCTCCACTTT.

V usage is TRBV4-3 and J usage is TRBJ2-7, with TRBD1 matching 7 bases. V shed 0 bases, J shed 3 bases, and the junction held 5 bases outside the gene matches. The CDR3 runs 15 residues. Germline V gene lookup returns CDR1 LGHNA and CDR2 YSLEER. CDR3 residues: CASSQESGGSYEQYF. In DNA form, the CDR3 reads TGCGCCAGCAGCCAAGAGTCAGGGGGTAGCTACGAGCAGTACTTC.

This clone was recorded once. The rearrangement uses TRBV28 and TRBJ1-1, with a tentative D call TRBD1 (5 bases). CDR1 is MDHEN and CDR2 is SYDVKM in the germline V gene. V was trimmed by 3 bases and J by 4 bases, leaving 9 bases between them. This CDR3 contains 13 residues. The CDR3 reads CASSFGGGTEAFF. Written as DNA, the CDR3 is TGTGCCAGCAGTTTTGGGGGGGGCACTGAAGCTTTCTTT.

The chain is built from TRBV9 and TRBJ2-3; tentative D call: TRBD2 (7 bases). Trimming stripped 3 bases from V and 0 bases from J, with 11 bases between. The germline V gene has CDR1 SGDLS and CDR2 YYNGEE. The CDR3 sequence is 15 residues long. The CDR3 DNA reads TGTGCCAGCAGCGGTGGGGGGGCGAGCACAGATACGCAGTATTTT. It encodes CASSGGGASTDTQYF. Supplemented by reference TRBV9 and TRBJ2-3, the full variable domain reads DSGVTQTPKHLITATGQRVTLRCSPRSGDLSVYWYQQSLDQGLQFLIQYYNGEERAKGNILERFSAQQFPDLHSELNLSSLELGDSALYFCASSGGGASTDTQYFGPGTRLTVL.